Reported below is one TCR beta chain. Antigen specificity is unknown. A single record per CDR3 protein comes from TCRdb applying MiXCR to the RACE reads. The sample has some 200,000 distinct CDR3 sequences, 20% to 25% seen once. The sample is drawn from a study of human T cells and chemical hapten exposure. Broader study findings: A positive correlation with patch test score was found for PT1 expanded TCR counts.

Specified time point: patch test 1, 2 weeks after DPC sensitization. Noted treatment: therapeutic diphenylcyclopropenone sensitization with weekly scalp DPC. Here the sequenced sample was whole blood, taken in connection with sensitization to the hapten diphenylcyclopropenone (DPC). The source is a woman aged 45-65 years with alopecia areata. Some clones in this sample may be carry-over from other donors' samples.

CDR3 amino acids: CSASPGTGTDTQYF. The CDR3 nucleotides are TGCAGTGCTAGCCCCGGGACAGGGACAGATACGCAGTATTTT. The chain recombines TRBV20-1 with TRBJ2-3; 9 nucleotides line up with TRBD1. Germline assignment: CDR1 DFQATT and CDR2 SNEGSKA (reference sequence). The V and J ends lost 3 bases and 3 bases, in that order; junction bases with no gene match: 4. This CDR3 contains 14 residues.